The rows below give T cell receptor beta chains drawn from one sample of a study of T cells in Graves' hyperthyroidism and ophthalmopathy. TCRdb re-called the multiplex PCR reads through MiXCR, storing one row per CDR3 protein. The repertoire holds around 450,000 distinct CDR3 sequences, with 15% to 19% as singletons. The specimen was blood. The source is a woman aged 18-29 years with Graves' hyperthyroidism. CDR3s leave out the opening cysteine and the closing phenylalanine or tryptophan. Each record gives: CDR3 protein, V gene.

AWRKGVSSYNSPLH TRBV30
ASSPNHGGRGYGYT TRBV11-2
ASSVAGQTQY TRBV9
ASSLGFQYEQY TRBV7-3
ASSFPAGGLGNEQF TRBV7-8
ASSLMPETVTDTQY TRBV28
SVERRDRAPPFPCYEQY TRBV29-1
ASSLDPGVEEQY TRBV5-8
ASRPDTGDEQY TRBV3-1
ASSYGQGVSGANVLT TRBV7-9
ASSPKGAGTRSYNEQF TRBV5-6
ASSYSLERVGGDEQY TRBV6-5
ASSPLAGRWETQY TRBV10-2
ASSTTLGLADSDTQY TRBV28
ASSSLQGNNQPQH TRBV27
ASSYSIDPYSYEQY TRBV6-5
SARGGGRGKNIQY TRBV20-1
ASSTSTVRLGGYT TRBV12-3/TRBV12-4
ASSPQGGDQETQY TRBV3-1
ASSRIRGPGDTQY TRBV19
ASRGLGGTENGYT TRBV27
SVSLTANEKLF TRBV29-1
ASSPGTGWNYGYT TRBV19
ASSPQQGGTDTQY TRBV18
ASSPDRIYEQY TRBV6-1
SVGIDSNQPQH TRBV29-1
ASSDRDRGYQETQY TRBV3-1
ASSPPGRGPYEQY TRBV18
ASSVPRGGHNYGYT TRBV9
ASTSGQGRYGYT TRBV12-3/TRBV12-4